The present T cell receptor beta chain was sequenced within a study of immune evolution from preneoplasia to lung adenocarcinoma. Study outcomes and limitations: Clonality was highest in normal lung, lower in later-stage lesions apparently.

With respect to this clone: Its antigen is unidentified.

Profiling relied on immunoSEQ multiplex PCR, and the TCRdb table lists in-frame clones only, not all of them. The table has roughly 11,000 clones, 80% to 90% seen once. Between about 2014 and 2018, patients underwent resection in Japan or China. This clonotype was obtained from a person aged 65 to 85 with invasive lung adenocarcinoma. Sequencing was done on a sample of FFPE invasive lung adenocarcinoma tissue.

CDR3 DNA sequence: TGTGCCAGCAGTTTAGGGGCAGGGGGAGGGTATACTGAAGCTTTCTTT. Its translation is CASSLGAGGGYTEAFF. This chain uses TRBV28 with TRBJ1-1, with TRBD1 identical over 7 bases. Germline V CDR1 and CDR2: MDHEN, SYDVKM. The CDR3 loop spans 16 amino acids. With V trimmed by 2 bases and J by 5 bases, 11 bases remained unmatched. Combining the CDR3 with reference TRBV28 and TRBJ1-1 gives the whole variable domain DVKVTQSSRYLVKRTGEKVFLECVQDMDHENMFWYRQDPGLGLRLIYFSYDVKMKEKGDIPEGYSVSREKKERFSLILESASTNQTSMYLCASSLGAGGGYTEAFFGQGTRLTVV.